This TCR beta chain stems from a study of blood T cell repertoires in COVID-19. Study in general: Donors in the United States, Italy and Spain gave samples during acute or convalescent COVID-19.

Trimming took off 5 bases at V and 3 bases at J, with 16 bases between the two ends. This CDR3 has 14 residues. Germline CDR1 and CDR2: SQVTM and ANQGSEA. Per the authors' pipeline: Amplifying reference gene primers gave estimates of nucleated cell counts. Libraries were prepared by immunoSEQ multiplex PCR; TCRdb keeps only in-frame clonotypes and omits some of them. V and J calls and clone size follow that table, whereas D and trimming were derived from the DNA. The data show approximately 150,000 clones, with 65% to 90% seen just once and around 15% held by the top ten. Those who participated ranged in age from roughly 18 to 95 years and resided in roughly 26 US areas. Before being deemed recovered, Cohort 3 donors had two negative PCRs, clearance, or symptom resolution.

Sequencing was performed on PBMCs or T cells enriched from blood (not recorded which). This receptor was obtained from a man aged 50-59 years who had recovered from COVID-19. This chain uses TRBV29-1 with TRBJ1-1; tentatively, D is TRBD1 (5 bases). The CDR3, as DNA: TGCAGCGTTAAACGGGGGGTTGGGGACACTGAAGCTTTCTTT. Translating it yields CSVKRGVGDTEAFF.